This T cell receptor beta chain was recorded in a study of cytomegalovirus exposure and HLA in healthy donors. Study in general: Tens of millions of unique TCR sequences came from HLA-typed donors in an early release.

The PCR was carried out with 60 Vbeta primers and 13 Jbeta primers. Only in-frame clones appear in the TCRdb table, and some are missing; sequencing was by immunoSEQ multiplex PCR. The sample holds roughly 200,000 clones, roughly 83% seen once. Trimming took 1 base from V and 4 from J, leaving 13 bases between them. The CDR3 is 15 amino acids. Germline V CDR1 and CDR2: SGHVS, FNYEAQ. Study-wide results and caveats: Segments of the TCR beta V type were, in most cases, productive about 87% or about 30% of the time in an earlier analysis. Researchers reported from a later analysis that most CMV-associated TCR beta chains appeared HLA-restricted. Reportedly, a later analysis found an Asian-associated ancestry cluster had fewer N-insertions than the roughly 700-donor mean.

For this clone: What it recognizes is unknown.

The specimen sequenced was PBMCs. The receptor comes from a boy aged 2 to 10 in good health and CMV-seronegative. The chain couples TRBV7-6 to TRBJ1-2, with a weak D call TRBD1 (6 bases). Written as DNA, the CDR3 is TGTGCCAGCAGCTTAGGGGCAGGGGAGAGCTATGGCTACACCTTC. Translation gives CASSLGAGESYGYTF.